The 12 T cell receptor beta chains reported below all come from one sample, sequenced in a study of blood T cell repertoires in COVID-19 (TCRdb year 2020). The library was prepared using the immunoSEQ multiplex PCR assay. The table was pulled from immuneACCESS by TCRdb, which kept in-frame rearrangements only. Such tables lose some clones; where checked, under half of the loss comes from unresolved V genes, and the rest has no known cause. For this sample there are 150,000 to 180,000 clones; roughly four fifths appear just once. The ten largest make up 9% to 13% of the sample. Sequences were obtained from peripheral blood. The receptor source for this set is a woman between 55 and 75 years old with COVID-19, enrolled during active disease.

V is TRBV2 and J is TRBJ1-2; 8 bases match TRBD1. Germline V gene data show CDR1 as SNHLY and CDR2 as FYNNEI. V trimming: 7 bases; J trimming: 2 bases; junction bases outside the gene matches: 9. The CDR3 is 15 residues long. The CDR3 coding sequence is TGTGCCAGCAACGCAGGGGGCGCCTGGAACTATGGCTACACCTTC. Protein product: CASNAGGAWNYGYTF.

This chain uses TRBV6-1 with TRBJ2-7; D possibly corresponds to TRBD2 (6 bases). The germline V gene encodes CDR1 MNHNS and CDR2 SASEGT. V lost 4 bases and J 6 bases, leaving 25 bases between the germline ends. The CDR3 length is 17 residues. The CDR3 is CASSGLPVGILGGEQYF. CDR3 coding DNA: TGTGCCAGCAGTGGCCTCCCTGTCGGGATCTTGGGAGGCGAGCAGTACTTC.

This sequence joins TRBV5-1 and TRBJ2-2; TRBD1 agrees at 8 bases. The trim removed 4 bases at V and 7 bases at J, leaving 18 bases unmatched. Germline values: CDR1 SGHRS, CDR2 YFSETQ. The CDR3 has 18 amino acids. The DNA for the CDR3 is TGCGCCAGCAGCCAACTAGGGCAGGGGGCGCGGACCGGCGGGGAGCTGTTTTTT. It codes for CASSQLGQGARTGGELFF.

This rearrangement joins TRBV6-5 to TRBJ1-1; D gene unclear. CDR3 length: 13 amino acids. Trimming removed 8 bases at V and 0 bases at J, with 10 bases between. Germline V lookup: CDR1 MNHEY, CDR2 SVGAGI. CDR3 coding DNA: TGTGCCAGCGCGGGGATTTTGAACACTGAAGCTTTCTTT. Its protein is CASAGILNTEAFF.

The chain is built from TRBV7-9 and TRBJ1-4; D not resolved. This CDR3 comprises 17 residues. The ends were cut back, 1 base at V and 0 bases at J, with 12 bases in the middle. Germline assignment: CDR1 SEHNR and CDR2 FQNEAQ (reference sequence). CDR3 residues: CASSLEPGLTTNEKLFF. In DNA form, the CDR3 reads TGTGCCAGCAGCTTAGAACCCGGACTGACAACTAATGAAAAACTGTTTTTT.

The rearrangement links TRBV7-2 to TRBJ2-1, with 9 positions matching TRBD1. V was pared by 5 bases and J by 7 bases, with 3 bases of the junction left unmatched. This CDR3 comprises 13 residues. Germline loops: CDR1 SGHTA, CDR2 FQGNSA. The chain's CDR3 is CASSTGQGNEQFF. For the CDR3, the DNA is TGTGCCAGCAGCACCGGACAGGGGAATGAGCAGTTCTTC.

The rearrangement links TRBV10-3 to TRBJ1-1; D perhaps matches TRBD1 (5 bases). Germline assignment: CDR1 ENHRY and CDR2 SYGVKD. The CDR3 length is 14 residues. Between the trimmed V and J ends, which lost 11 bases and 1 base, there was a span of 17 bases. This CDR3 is CALKSDTWNTEAFF. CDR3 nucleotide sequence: TGTGCCTTGAAATCGGACACGTGGAACACTGAAGCTTTCTTT.

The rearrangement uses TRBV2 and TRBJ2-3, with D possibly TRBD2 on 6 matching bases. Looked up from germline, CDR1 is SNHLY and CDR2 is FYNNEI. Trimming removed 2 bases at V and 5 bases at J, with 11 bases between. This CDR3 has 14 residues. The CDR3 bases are TGTGCCAGCAGTGAACACGGGAGTCAAGATACGCAGTATTTT. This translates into CASSEHGSQDTQYF.

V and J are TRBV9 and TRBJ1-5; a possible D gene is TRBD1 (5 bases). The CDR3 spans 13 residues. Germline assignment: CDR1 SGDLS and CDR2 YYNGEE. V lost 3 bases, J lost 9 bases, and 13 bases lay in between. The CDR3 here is CASSGDGGRPQHF. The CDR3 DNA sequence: TGTGCCAGCAGCGGAGACGGGGGACGGCCCCAGCATTTT.

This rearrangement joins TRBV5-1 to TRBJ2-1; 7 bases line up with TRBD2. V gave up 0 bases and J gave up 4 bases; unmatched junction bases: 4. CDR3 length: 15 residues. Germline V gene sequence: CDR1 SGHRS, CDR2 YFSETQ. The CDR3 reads CASSLVGTTYNEQFF. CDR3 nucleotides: TGCGCCAGCAGCTTGGTCGGGACTACGTACAATGAGCAGTTCTTC. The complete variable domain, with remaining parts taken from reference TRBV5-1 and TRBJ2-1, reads KAGVTQTPRYLIKTRGQQVTLSCSPISGHRSVSWYQQTPGQGLQFLFEYFSETQRNKGNFPGRFSGRQFSNSRSEMNVSTLELGDSALYLCASSLVGTTYNEQFFGPGTRLTVL.

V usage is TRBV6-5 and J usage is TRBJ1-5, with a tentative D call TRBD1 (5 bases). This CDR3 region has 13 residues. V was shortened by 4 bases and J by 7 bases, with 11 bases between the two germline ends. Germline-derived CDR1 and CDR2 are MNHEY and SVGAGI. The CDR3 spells CASSSDGGQPQHF. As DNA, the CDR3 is TGTGCCAGCAGTTCGGACGGGGGGCAGCCCCAGCATTTT.

The CDR3 region has the DNA TGCGCCAGCAGCCGGGACAGGCAGAGCTCTGGAAACACCATATATTTT. Encoded protein: CASSRDRQSSGNTIYF. The rearrangement joins TRBV5-1 to TRBJ1-3, with 8 bases fitting TRBD1. CDR3 length: 16 amino acids. The V gene's germline CDR1 is SGHRS and CDR2 YFSETQ. Unmatched junction bases numbered 6, after V lost 4 bases and J lost 0 bases.